This T cell receptor (beta chain) was identified in a study of T-cell reconstitution after alpha-beta-depleted transplantation in children (dated by TCRdb to the mid-2010s). Concerning the study at large: T-cell immune reconstitution after TCRalphabeta/CD19-depleted allogeneic hematopoietic cell transplantation in children was quantitatively tracked in the study by means of TCR repertoire profiling.

This clonotype was seen more than once but under ten times. Its binding antigen is unknown. No base-level quality is on record; no much larger clone is a single base apart. The library was obtained by PCR. Sequencer: Illumina HiSeq 2500. To normalize quantification of the TCRbeta repertoire, the TCR libraries were built with molecular barcoding that relied on unique molecular identifiers. The public reads were reprocessed in TCRdb via fastp at Q25 and MiXCR, keeping in-frame beta chains. Rows with one shared CDR3 protein collapse into an entry with the most common genes and DNA. Within this sample are about 410,000 distinct CDR3 sequences, with 20% of them counted one time only. The top ten constitute 3.5% to 4% of the sample. CDR1 is given as DFQATT and CDR2 as SNEGSKA, both from the germline V gene (reference sequence). Trimming costs V 0 bases and J 0 bases, and their ends lie 9 bases apart. There are 15 amino acids in the CDR3, from cysteine to phenylalanine inclusive. Just CDR3 DNA is preserved here, 45 bases in frame from base 1.

The material sequenced was PBMCs from the stem cell graft donor, taken from the stem cell graft. This receptor chain uses TRBV20-1 and TRBJ1-5; the D gene is perhaps TRBD1, from 5 matching bases. The clonotype was recovered from a human donor who donated a stem cell graft to a child with acute myeloid leukemia. The DNA sequence reads TGCAGTGCTAGAGATACCGGGGGTAGCAATCAGCCCCAGCATTTT. This is translated as CSARDTGGSNQPQHF.